This T cell receptor beta chain was observed in a study of blood T cell repertoires in COVID-19. Whole-study context: Material from acute and convalescent COVID-19 was sourced from the United States, Italy and Spain. PBMCs, B-cell-depleted T cells, or T cells provided the cDNA or gDNA that made up the material.

The V and J ends lost 5 bases and 3 bases, in that order; junction bases with no gene match: 5. CDR1 MNHEY and CDR2 SMNVEV come from the germline V gene (reference sequence). The CDR3 contains 14 residues. This clone was detected only a few times. In the study's own analysis: By means of reference gene primer amplification, nucleated cell counts were estimated. The assay was immunoSEQ multiplex PCR, and TCRdb's table has in-frame clones only and misses some. V, J and clone size are taken as reported in that table, and D and trimming were inferred from the DNA itself. Of about 200,000 clones in the sample, roughly 90% were seen once.

This chain joins TRBV27 and TRBJ1-2; 8 bases fit TRBD1. This TCR derives from a man younger than 35 with active or convalescent COVID-19. Sample: peripheral blood. The CDR3 loop reads CASSLRTGHYGYTF. Written as DNA, the CDR3 is TGTGCCAGCAGTCTCCGGACAGGGCACTATGGCTACACCTTC.